What follows are 5 T cell receptor beta chains derived from one specimen sequenced in a study of graft-versus-host responses after intestinal transplantation. Data came from immunoSEQ multiplex PCR; TCRdb stores just in-frame clones and leaves some out. Among 10,000 to 15,000 clones listed, 90% to 95% were seen once. The sequencing here drew on PBMCs, taken roughly 1,000 days after intestinal transplantation. These receptors all come from a human patient who received an intestinal transplant, so some T cells may come from the graft donor.

The chain is built from TRBV5-1 and TRBJ2-7, with 7 positions matching TRBD2. CDR3 length: 15 residues. V dropped 6 bases and J dropped 0; count of bases not matched to a gene: 9. CDR1 and CDR2 (germline): SGHRS, YFSETQ. The CDR3 sequence: CASKDLRGDSYEQYF. For the CDR3, the DNA is TGCGCCAGCAAGGATCTACGGGGGGACTCCTACGAGCAGTACTTC. Variable domain in full (rest from reference TRBV5-1 and TRBJ2-7): KAGVTQTPRYLIKTRGQQVTLSCSPISGHRSVSWYQQTPGQGLQFLFEYFSETQRNKGNFPGRFSGRQFSNSRSEMNVSTLELGDSALYLCASKDLRGDSYEQYFGPGTRLTVT.

This clone was observed a few times. The chain joins TRBV4-1 to TRBJ1-6, with 8 bases identical to TRBD1. This CDR3 has 15 residues. Germline CDR1 and CDR2: MGHRA and YSYEKL. Trimming took 4 bases from V and 10 from J; bases not matched to a gene: 9. Here the CDR3 DNA reads TGCGCCAGCAGCCTGAGGACAGGGTCGGACTCACCCCTCCACTTT. This sequence encodes CASSLRTGSDSPLHF.

In this sample, this clone turned up a few times. The chain couples TRBV5-1 to TRBJ1-1, with D hard to call. The CDR3 has 14 amino acids. Deletions cut 4 bases from V and 2 bases from J, with 12 bases between. The germline CDR1 and CDR2 sequences are SGHRS and YFSETQ. The CDR3 here is CASSRQDGNTEAFF. The DNA of the CDR3 is TGCGCCAGCAGCCGTCAGGACGGCAACACTGAAGCTTTCTTT.

This chain joins TRBV6-4 and TRBJ1-1; 12 bases map to TRBD1. Losses at the gene ends were 6 bases for V and 12 bases for J; bases not matched to a gene: 11. Germline CDR1 is MRHNA and CDR2 is SNTAGT. The CDR3 length is 14 residues. The CDR3 sequence: CASSGTGTGGRTFF. Written as DNA, the CDR3 is TGTGCCAGCAGCGGAACCGGGACAGGGGGCAGGACTTTCTTT.

In its sample, this clone was seen once. This sequence joins TRBV6-6 and TRBJ1-1; possibly TRBD1 for D (6 bases). This CDR3 has 15 amino acids. V shed 6 bases and J shed 0 bases, with 14 bases lying between them. Germline CDR1 and CDR2: MNHNY and SVGAGI (reference sequence). The CDR3, as DNA: TGTGCCAGCAGCCTACCAGACAGGCTGAACACTGAAGCTTTCTTT. It encodes CASSLPDRLNTEAFF.